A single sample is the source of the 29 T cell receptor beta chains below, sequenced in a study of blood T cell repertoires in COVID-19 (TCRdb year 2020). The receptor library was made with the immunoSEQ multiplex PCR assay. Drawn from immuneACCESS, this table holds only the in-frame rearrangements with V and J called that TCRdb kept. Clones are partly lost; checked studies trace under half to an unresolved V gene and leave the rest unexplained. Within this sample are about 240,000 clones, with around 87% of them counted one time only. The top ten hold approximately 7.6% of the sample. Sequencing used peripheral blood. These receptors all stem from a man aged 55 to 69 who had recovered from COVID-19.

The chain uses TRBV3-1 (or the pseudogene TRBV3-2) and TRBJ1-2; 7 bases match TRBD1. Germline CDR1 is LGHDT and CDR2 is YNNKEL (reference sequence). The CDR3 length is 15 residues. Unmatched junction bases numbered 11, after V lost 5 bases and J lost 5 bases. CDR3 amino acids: CASSSPPQGEYGYTF. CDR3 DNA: TGTGCCAGCAGCTCGCCACCCCAGGGGGAATATGGCTACACCTTC.

Here the CDR3 reads CAWSLHPDWLFF. The CDR3, as DNA: TGTGCCTGGAGTCTACACCCGGACTGGCTGTTCTTC. The rearrangement links TRBV30 to TRBJ2-1; tentative D call: TRBD2 (5 bases). Germline assignment: CDR1 GTSNPN and CDR2 SVGIG (reference sequence). Trimming pared 2 bases from V and 15 bases from J, leaving 17 bases between. There are 12 residues in the CDR3.

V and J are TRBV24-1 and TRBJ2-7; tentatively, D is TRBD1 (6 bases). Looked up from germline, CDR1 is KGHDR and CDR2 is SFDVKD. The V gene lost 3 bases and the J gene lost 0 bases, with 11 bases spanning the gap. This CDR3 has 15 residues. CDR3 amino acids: CATSDGGRASYEQYF. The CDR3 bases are TGTGCCACCAGTGATGGGGGCAGGGCCTCCTACGAGCAGTACTTC.

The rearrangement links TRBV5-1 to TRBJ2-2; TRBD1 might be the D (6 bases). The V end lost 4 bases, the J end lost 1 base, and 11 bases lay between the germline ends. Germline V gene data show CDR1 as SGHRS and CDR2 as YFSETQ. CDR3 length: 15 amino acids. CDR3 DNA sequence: TGCGCCAGCAGCCCTTACAGGGTGAACACCGGGGAGCTGTTTTTT. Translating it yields CASSPYRVNTGELFF. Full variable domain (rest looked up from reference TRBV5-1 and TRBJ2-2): KAGVTQTPRYLIKTRGQQVTLSCSPISGHRSVSWYQQTPGQGLQFLFEYFSETQRNKGNFPGRFSGRQFSNSRSEMNVSTLELGDSALYLCASSPYRVNTGELFFGEGSRLTVL.

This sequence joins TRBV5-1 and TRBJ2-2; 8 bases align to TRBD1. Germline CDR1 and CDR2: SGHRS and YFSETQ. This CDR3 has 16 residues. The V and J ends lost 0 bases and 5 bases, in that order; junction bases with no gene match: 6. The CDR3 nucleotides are TGCGCCAGCAGCTTGGAGGGCAGGGGGCGGACCGGGGAGCTGTTTTTT. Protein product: CASSLEGRGRTGELFF.

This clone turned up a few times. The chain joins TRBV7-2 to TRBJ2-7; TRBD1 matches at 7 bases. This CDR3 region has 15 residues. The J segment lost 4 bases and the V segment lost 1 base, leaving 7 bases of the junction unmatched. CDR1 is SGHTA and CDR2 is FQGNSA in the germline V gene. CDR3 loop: CASSLGGQAKYEQYF. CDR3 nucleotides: TGTGCCAGCAGCTTAGGAGGACAGGCGAAATACGAGCAGTACTTC.

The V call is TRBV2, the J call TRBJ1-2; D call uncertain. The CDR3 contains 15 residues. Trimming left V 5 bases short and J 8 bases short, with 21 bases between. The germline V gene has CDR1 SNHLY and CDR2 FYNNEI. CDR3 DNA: TGTGCCAGCAGTTTACTTCTCGACGGGTTAAGGGGCTACACCTTC. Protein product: CASSLLLDGLRGYTF.

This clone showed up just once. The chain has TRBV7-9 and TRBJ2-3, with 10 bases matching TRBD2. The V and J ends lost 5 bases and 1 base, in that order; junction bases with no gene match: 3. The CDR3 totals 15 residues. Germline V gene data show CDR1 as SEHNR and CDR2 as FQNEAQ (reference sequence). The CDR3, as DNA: TGTGCCAGCAGCCGGACTAGCGGAGGCACAGATACGCAGTATTTT. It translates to CASSRTSGGTDTQYF.

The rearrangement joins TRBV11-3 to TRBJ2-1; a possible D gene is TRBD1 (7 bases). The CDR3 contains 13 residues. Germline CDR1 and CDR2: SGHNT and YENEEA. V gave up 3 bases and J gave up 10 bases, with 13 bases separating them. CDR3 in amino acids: CASSLSRGREQFF. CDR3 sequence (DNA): TGTGCCAGCAGCTTGAGCAGGGGGAGGGAGCAGTTCTTC.

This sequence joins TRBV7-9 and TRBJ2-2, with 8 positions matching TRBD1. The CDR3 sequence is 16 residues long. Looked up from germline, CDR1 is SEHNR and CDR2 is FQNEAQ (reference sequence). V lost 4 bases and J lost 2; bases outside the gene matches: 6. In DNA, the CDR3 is TGTGCCAGCAGCTCCAGAGGACAGGGAAACACCGGGGAGCTGTTTTTT. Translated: CASSSRGQGNTGELFF. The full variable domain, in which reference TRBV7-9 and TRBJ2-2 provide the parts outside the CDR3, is DTGVSQNPRHKITKRGQNVTFRCDPISEHNRLYWYRQTLGQGPEFLTYFQNEAQLEKSRLLSDRFSAERPKGSFSTLEIQRTEQGDSAMYLCASSSRGQGNTGELFFGEGSRLTVL.

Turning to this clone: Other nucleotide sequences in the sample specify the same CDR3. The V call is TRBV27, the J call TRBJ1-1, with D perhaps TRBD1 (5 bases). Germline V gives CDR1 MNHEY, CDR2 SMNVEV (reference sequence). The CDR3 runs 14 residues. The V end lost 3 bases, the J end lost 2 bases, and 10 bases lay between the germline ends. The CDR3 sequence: CASSFRVGNTEAFF. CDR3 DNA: TGTGCCAGCAGTTTCAGGGTGGGCAACACTGAAGCTTTCTTT.

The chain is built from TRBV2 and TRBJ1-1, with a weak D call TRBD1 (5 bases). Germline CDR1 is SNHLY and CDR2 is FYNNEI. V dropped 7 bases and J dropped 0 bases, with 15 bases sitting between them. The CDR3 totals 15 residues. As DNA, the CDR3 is TGTGCCAGCACGTTGGGTGCGGGGCTGAACACTGAAGCTTTCTTT. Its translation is CASTLGAGLNTEAFF.

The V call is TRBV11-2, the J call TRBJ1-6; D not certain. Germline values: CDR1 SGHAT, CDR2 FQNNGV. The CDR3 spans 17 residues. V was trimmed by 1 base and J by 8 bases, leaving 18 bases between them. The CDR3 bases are TGTGCCAGCAGCTTAGCAGATCTGAGTTATCAGGATTCACCCCTCCACTTT. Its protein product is CASSLADLSYQDSPLHF. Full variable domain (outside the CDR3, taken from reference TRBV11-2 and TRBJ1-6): EAGVAQSPRYKIIEKRQSVAFWCNPISGHATLYWYQQILGQGPKLLIQFQNNGVVDDSQLPKDRFSAERLKGVDSTLKIQPAKLEDSAVYLCASSLADLSYQDSPLHFGNGTRLTVT.

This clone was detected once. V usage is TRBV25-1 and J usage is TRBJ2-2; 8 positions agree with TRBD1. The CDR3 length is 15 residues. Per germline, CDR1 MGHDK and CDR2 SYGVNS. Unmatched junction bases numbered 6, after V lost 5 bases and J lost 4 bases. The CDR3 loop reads CASSPRQGSTGELFF. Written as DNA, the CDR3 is TGTGCCAGCAGTCCGCGACAGGGGAGCACCGGGGAGCTGTTTTTT.

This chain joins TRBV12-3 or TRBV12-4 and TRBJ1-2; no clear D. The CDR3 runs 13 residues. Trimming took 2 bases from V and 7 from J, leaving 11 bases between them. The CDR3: CASSLPYSFGYTF. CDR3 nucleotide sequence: TGTGCCAGCAGTTTACCGTACAGTTTTGGCTACACCTTC.

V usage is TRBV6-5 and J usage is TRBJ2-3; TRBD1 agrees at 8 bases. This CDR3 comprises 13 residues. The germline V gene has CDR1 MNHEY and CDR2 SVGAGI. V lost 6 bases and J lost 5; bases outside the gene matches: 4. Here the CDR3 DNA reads TGTGCCAGCAGCCGACAGGGGCAAGATACGCAGTATTTT. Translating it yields CASSRQGQDTQYF.

Here the CDR3 reads CASSVTGDYGYTF. CDR3 sequence (DNA): TGTGCCAGCAGTGTTACAGGGGATTATGGCTACACCTTC. The chain carries TRBV2 and TRBJ1-2; 7 positions match TRBD1. Per germline, CDR1 SNHLY and CDR2 FYNNEI. Trimming cost V 4 bases and J 5 bases; bases outside gene matches: 4. CDR3 length equals 13 residues.

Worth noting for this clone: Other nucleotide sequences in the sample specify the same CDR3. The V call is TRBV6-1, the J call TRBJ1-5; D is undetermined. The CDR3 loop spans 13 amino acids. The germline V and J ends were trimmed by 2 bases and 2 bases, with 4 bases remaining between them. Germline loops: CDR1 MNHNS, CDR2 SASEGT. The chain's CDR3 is CASSEQGNQPQHF. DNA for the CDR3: TGTGCCAGCAGTGAACAGGGCAATCAGCCCCAGCATTTT.

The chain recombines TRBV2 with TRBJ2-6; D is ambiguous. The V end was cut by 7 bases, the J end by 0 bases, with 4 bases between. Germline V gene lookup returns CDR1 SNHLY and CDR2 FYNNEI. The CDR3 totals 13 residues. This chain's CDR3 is CASKLSGANVLTF. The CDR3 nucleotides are TGTGCCAGCAAGCTCTCTGGGGCCAACGTCCTGACTTTC.

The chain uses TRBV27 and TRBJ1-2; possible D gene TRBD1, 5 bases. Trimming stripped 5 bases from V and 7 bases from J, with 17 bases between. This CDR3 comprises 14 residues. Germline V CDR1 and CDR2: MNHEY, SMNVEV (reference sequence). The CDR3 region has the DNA TGTGCCAGCAGTCCGCAGGGTCCGGTTCGTGGCTACACCTTC. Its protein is CASSPQGPVRGYTF.

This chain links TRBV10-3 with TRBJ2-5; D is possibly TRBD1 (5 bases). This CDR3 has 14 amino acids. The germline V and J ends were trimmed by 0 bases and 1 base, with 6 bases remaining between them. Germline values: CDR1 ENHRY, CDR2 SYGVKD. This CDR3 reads CAISESTGQETQYF. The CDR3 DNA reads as TGTGCCATCAGTGAGTCTACAGGCCAAGAGACCCAGTACTTC.

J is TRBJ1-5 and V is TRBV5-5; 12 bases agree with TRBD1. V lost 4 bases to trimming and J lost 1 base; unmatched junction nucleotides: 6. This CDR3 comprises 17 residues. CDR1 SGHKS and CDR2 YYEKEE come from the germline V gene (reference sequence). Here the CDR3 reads CASSAGTGGISNQPQHF. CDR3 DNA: TGTGCCAGCAGCGCCGGGACAGGGGGCATCAGCAATCAGCCCCAGCATTTT. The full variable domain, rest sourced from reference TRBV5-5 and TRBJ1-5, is DAGVTQSPTHLIKTRGQQVTLRCSPISGHKSVSWYQQVLGQGPQFIFQYYEKEERGRGNFPDRFSARQFPNYSSELNVNALLLGDSALYLCASSAGTGGISNQPQHFGDGTRLSIL.

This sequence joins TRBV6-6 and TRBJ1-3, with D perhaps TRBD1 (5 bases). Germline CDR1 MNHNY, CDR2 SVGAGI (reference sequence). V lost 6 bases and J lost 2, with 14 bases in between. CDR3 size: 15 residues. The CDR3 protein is CASSRIGVTGNTIYF. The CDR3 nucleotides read TGTGCCAGCAGCCGTATAGGGGTAACTGGAAACACCATATATTTT.

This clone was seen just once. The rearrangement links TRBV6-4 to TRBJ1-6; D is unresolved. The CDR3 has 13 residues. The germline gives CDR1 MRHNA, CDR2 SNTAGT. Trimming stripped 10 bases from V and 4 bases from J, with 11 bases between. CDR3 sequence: CATAAGYNSPLHF. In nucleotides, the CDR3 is TGTGCCACCGCCGCGGGGTATAATTCACCCCTCCACTTT.

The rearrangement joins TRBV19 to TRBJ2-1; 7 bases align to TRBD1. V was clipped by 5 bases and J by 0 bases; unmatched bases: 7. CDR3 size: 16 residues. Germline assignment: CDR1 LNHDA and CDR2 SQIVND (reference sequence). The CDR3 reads CASSSQTGSSYNEQFF. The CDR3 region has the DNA TGTGCCAGTAGTTCACAGACAGGGAGCTCCTACAATGAGCAGTTCTTC.

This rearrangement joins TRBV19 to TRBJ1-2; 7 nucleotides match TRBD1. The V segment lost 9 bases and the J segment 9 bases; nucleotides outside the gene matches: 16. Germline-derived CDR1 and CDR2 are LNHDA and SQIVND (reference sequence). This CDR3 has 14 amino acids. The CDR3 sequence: CASSSTGQILSYTF. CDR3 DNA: TGTGCCAGCTCGTCCACGGGACAGATCCTAAGCTACACCTTC.

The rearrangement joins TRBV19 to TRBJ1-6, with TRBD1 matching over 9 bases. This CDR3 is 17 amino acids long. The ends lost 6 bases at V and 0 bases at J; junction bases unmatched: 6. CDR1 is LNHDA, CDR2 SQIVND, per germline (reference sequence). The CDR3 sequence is CASSRATGGSYNSPLHF. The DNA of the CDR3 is TGTGCCAGTAGCCGAGCGACAGGGGGCTCCTATAATTCACCCCTCCACTTT.

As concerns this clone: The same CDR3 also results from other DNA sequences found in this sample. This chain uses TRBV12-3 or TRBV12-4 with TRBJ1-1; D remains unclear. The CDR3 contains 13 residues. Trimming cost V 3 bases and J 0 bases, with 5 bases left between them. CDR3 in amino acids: CASSFRMNTEAFF. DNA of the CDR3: TGTGCCAGCAGTTTTCGTATGAACACTGAAGCTTTCTTT.

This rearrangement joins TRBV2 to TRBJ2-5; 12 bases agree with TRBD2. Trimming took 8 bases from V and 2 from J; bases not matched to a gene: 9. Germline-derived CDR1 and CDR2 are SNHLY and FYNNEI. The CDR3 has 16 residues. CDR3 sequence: CASRHALAGGQETQYF. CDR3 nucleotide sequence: TGTGCCAGCCGCCACGCACTAGCGGGGGGACAAGAGACCCAGTACTTC.